The T cell receptor (beta chain) under discussion was sequenced for a study of T-cell reconstitution after alpha-beta-depleted transplantation in children. The V gene lost 4 bases and the J gene lost 6 bases, with 15 bases spanning the gap. The CDR3 length is 14 residues. Germline assignment: CDR1 SGHRS and CDR2 YFSETQ. Study results and caveats: Surviving thymic progenitors and recipient T cells were the source of high TCRbeta diversity at day 60 in some patients. One year after transplant, T-cell counts and diversity came mostly from newly produced T cells. In patients about two months after transplant, alpha-beta T cells reportedly arose from several hundred expanded graft clones.

This clonotype was recorded a few times. Its specificity is unknown. The authors prepared the TCRbeta library with unique molecular identifiers. TCRdb re-derived calls from the PCR reads in MiXCR, one entry per CDR3 protein. The sample contains approximately 130,000 distinct CDR3 sequences, approximately 8.7% of which appear only once. The origin of this receptor is a girl under three years old who had a stem cell transplant for combined immunodeficiency, so the T cells may come from the graft donor. The chain uses TRBV5-1 and TRBJ2-3; TRBD2 is a possible D gene (5 bases). Specimen: PBMCs, mostly from graft donor cells, collected 180 days after TCRalphabeta/CD19-depleted stem cell transplant. CDR3 bases: TGCGCCAGCAGCCCAAACTACCCGGGGGATACGCAGTATTTT. Amino acids: CASSPNYPGDTQYF.